Below, 21 T cell receptor beta chains from the same sample are listed, as sequenced in a study of blood T cell repertoires in COVID-19. Clones were read by immunoSEQ multiplex PCR, and TCRdb kept only the in-frame ones, dropping some. This sample has about 110,000 clones, with around 84% found just once. Sequencing used peripheral blood. The receptors come from a woman in her 40s with acute or convalescent COVID-19.

This clone was counted a single time. V and J are TRBV10-2 and TRBJ2-1; TRBD2 might be the D (6 bases). V was pared by 6 bases and J by 7 bases, with 16 bases between. The germline CDR1 and CDR2 sequences are WSHSY and SAAADI. This CDR3 has 14 amino acids. This chain's CDR3 is CASSDSGLRNEQFF. CDR3 bases: TGCGCCAGCAGCGACTCGGGACTTAGAAATGAGCAGTTCTTC.

This chain links TRBV6-1 with TRBJ1-1; 8 bases fit TRBD1. The CDR3 totals 16 residues. The germline gives CDR1 MNHNS, CDR2 SASEGT. J gave up 2 bases and V 4 bases, and 9 bases lay outside the gene matches. The CDR3 reads CASSVGQGTQNTEAFF. Here the CDR3 DNA reads TGTGCCAGCAGTGTCGGACAGGGTACCCAAAACACTGAAGCTTTCTTT.

The rearrangement links TRBV12-3 or TRBV12-4 to TRBJ1-2, with D maybe TRBD1 (6 bases). V was trimmed by 7 bases and J by 3 bases, leaving 12 bases between them. This CDR3 comprises 13 residues. The CDR3 here is CASTQQGDYGYTF. CDR3 DNA sequence: TGTGCCAGCACCCAACAGGGCGACTATGGCTACACCTTC.

The gene calls are TRBV18 and TRBJ2-3, with TRBD2 matching 12 bases. V lost 4 bases to trimming and J lost 0 bases; unmatched junction nucleotides: 5. The germline V gene encodes CDR1 KGHSH and CDR2 LQKENI. The CDR3 covers 17 residues. CDR3 residues: CASSLNGLAGSTDTQYF. DNA of the CDR3: TGTGCCAGCTCACTTAACGGACTAGCGGGGAGCACAGATACGCAGTATTTT.

This clone occurred many times. CDR3 residues: CASSDETPGQVYNEQFF. The CDR3, as DNA: TGTGCCAGCAGCGATGAGACCCCGGGACAGGTCTACAATGAGCAGTTCTTC. The chain combines TRBV2 with TRBJ2-1; TRBD1 matches 8 bases. Germline CDR1 and CDR2: SNHLY and FYNNEI. The CDR3 is 17 residues long. V trimming: 6 bases; J trimming: 3 bases; junction bases outside the gene matches: 13.

V gene TRBV3-1 (or the pseudogene TRBV3-2) combines with J gene TRBJ1-2; the match to TRBD1 covers 7 bases. This CDR3 comprises 15 residues. V shed 4 bases and J 7 bases; nucleotides not matched to a gene: 12. CDR1 is LGHDT and CDR2 is YNNKEL in the germline V gene (reference sequence). CDR3 in amino acids: CASSLTTGLGSGYTF. In DNA, the CDR3 is TGTGCCAGCAGCCTAACGACAGGGTTGGGATCTGGCTACACCTTC.

This chain connects TRBV5-1 to TRBJ2-3; D not resolved. Trimming shortened V by 2 bases and J by 1 base, and 8 bases separated the two germline ends. Germline CDR1 reads SGHRS; CDR2 reads YFSETQ. The CDR3 totals 14 residues. The CDR3 reads CASSFNRGTDTQYF. CDR3 nucleotides: TGCGCCAGCAGCTTCAACCGGGGCACAGATACGCAGTATTTT.

V gene TRBV12-5 combines with J gene TRBJ2-7; D unclear. Germline CDR1 reads LGHNT; CDR2 reads FRNRAP. The CDR3 consists of 15 residues. V was pared by 2 bases and J by 3 bases, with 14 bases between. Written as DNA, the CDR3 is TGTGCTAGTGGTTTGTTGGGCACCTTGTACTACGAGCAGTACTTC. Amino acids: CASGLLGTLYYEQYF.

The chain uses TRBV5-1 and TRBJ1-1; 8 positions match TRBD1. The V gene's germline CDR1 is SGHRS and CDR2 YFSETQ. Trimming cost V 4 bases and J 0 bases; bases outside gene matches: 8. The CDR3 consists of 16 residues. In DNA form, the CDR3 reads TGCGCCAGCAGCCCCACCGGGACAGGTATGAACACTGAAGCTTTCTTT. This gives the protein CASSPTGTGMNTEAFF.

The chain has TRBV2 and TRBJ2-7; possible D gene TRBD2, 7 bases. Germline CDR1 reads SNHLY; CDR2 reads FYNNEI. V shed 8 bases and J shed 2 bases, with 22 bases lying between them. The CDR3 is 16 amino acids. CDR3 sequence: CASESRKGGGTYEQYF. DNA for the CDR3: TGTGCCAGCGAGAGCCGAAAGGGGGGGGGAACCTACGAGCAGTACTTC.

The V and J genes are TRBV4-1 and TRBJ2-1; 9 nucleotides line up with TRBD2. Looked up from germline, CDR1 is MGHRA and CDR2 is YSYEKL. The length of the CDR3 is 16 residues. V dropped 0 bases and J dropped 9; count of bases not matched to a gene: 9. The DNA of the CDR3 is TGCGCCAGCAGCCAAGAAAGGCGGGGGGGCTTGGGTGAGCAGTTCTTC. It yields the protein CASSQERRGGLGEQFF.

The chain has TRBV5-4 and TRBJ2-3; TRBD2 matches 10 bases. Germline values: CDR1 SGHNT, CDR2 YYREEE (reference sequence). The trim removed 3 bases at V and 6 bases at J, leaving 4 bases unmatched. The CDR3 has 14 residues. CDR3 sequence reads: CASSSGTSVDTQYF. CDR3 nucleotides: TGTGCCAGCAGCTCCGGGACTAGCGTCGATACGCAGTATTTT. The full variable domain, with the rest looked up from reference TRBV5-4 and TRBJ2-3, is ETGVTQSPTHLIKTRGQQVTLRCSSQSGHNTVSWYQQALGQGPQFIFQYYREEENGRGNFPPRFSGLQFPNYSSELNVNALELDDSALYLCASSSGTSVDTQYFGPGTRLTVL.

In DNA form, the CDR3 reads TGTGCCAGCAGCAATAACGTCGGCTCTGGAAACACCATATATTTT. This gives the protein CASSNNVGSGNTIYF. V gene TRBV5-5 combines with J gene TRBJ1-3, with D hard to call. Germline CDR1 is SGHKS and CDR2 is YYEKEE (reference sequence). The CDR3 extends over 15 amino acids. Trimming left V 4 bases short and J 0 bases short, with 11 bases between.

V usage is TRBV13 and J usage is TRBJ1-2; TRBD1 is a possible D gene (6 bases). Looked up from germline, CDR1 is PRHDT and CDR2 is FYEKMQ (reference sequence). The CDR3 consists of 16 residues. The V end was cut by 0 bases, the J end by 8 bases, with 19 bases between. CDR3 in amino acids: CASSLGGSGGEFGYTF. The CDR3 nucleotides are TGTGCCAGCAGCTTAGGAGGTTCGGGGGGCGAATTCGGCTACACCTTC. The full variable domain, completed using reference TRBV13 and TRBJ1-2, is AAGVIQSPRHLIKEKRETATLKCYPIPRHDTVYWYQQGPGQDPQFLISFYEKMQSDKGSIPDRFSAQQFSDYHSELNMSSLELGDSALYFCASSLGGSGGEFGYTFGSGTRLTVV.

The J gene is TRBJ2-1, the V gene TRBV5-4; 8 nucleotides line up with TRBD2. The length of the CDR3 is 14 residues. Unmatched junction bases numbered 3, after V lost 4 bases and J lost 3 bases. CDR1 and CDR2 from the germline V gene are SGHNT and YYREEE (reference sequence). CDR3 nucleotides: TGTGCCAGCAGCATTCGGGGGGGCTACAATGAGCAGTTCTTC. Protein: CASSIRGGYNEQFF. Full variable domain (outside the CDR3, taken from reference TRBV5-4 and TRBJ2-1): ETGVTQSPTHLIKTRGQQVTLRCSSQSGHNTVSWYQQALGQGPQFIFQYYREEENGRGNFPPRFSGLQFPNYSSELNVNALELDDSALYLCASSIRGGYNEQFFGPGTRLTVL.

V is TRBV19 and J is TRBJ2-1; D gene uncertain. CDR1 LNHDA and CDR2 SQIVND come from the germline V gene (reference sequence). With 3 bases removed from V and 1 base from J, the gap between germline ends came to 4 bases. The CDR3 runs to 13 residues. The CDR3 loop reads CASSINSYNEQFF. CDR3 nucleotide sequence: TGTGCCAGTAGTATCAATTCCTACAATGAGCAGTTCTTC.

The CDR3 DNA follows: TGTGCCAGCAATGACAGGCTGAACTATGGCTACACCTTC. This encodes CASNDRLNYGYTF. The rearrangement uses TRBV12-3 or TRBV12-4 and TRBJ1-2; D possibly corresponds to TRBD1 (6 bases). This CDR3 has 13 residues. V was shortened by 7 bases and J by 2 bases, with 11 bases between the two germline ends.

This clone has just one count. V and J are TRBV7-3 and TRBJ2-2; 7 bases match TRBD1. Per the germline V gene, CDR1 is SGHTA and CDR2 is FQGTGA. This CDR3 has 15 amino acids. The trim removed 4 bases at V and 4 bases at J, leaving 6 bases unmatched. The CDR3 DNA follows: TGTGCCAGCAGCTCCACAGGGGTTGGCACCGGGGAGCTGTTTTTT. Translating it yields CASSSTGVGTGELFF.

The chain joins TRBV3-1 (or the pseudogene TRBV3-2) to TRBJ2-4; 7 nucleotides match TRBD1. Germline CDR1 reads LGHDT; CDR2 reads YNNKEL (reference sequence). J lost 9 bases, V lost 4 bases, and 12 bases had no gene match. There are 15 residues in the CDR3. The CDR3 loop reads CASSLLGTDTGIQYF. Written as DNA, the CDR3 is TGTGCCAGCAGCCTCCTAGGGACAGACACAGGCATTCAGTACTTC.

V is TRBV29-1 and J is TRBJ2-3; D is perhaps TRBD1 (5 bases). This CDR3 is built from 16 residues. The germline CDR1 and CDR2 sequences are SQVTM and ANQGSEA. Trimming shortened V by 6 bases and J by 6 bases, and 25 bases separated the two germline ends. Here the CDR3 DNA reads TGCAGCGTCCTGGGGTGGGCTAGGGGTAAGGTTGATACGCAGTATTTT. Protein product: CSVLGWARGKVDTQYF.

The V gene is TRBV3-1 (or the pseudogene TRBV3-2), the J gene TRBJ2-7; a weak D match, TRBD1 (6 bases). Deletions cut 4 bases from V and 1 base from J, with 11 bases between. This CDR3 region has 14 residues. Germline V gene lookup returns CDR1 LGHDT and CDR2 YNNKEL (reference sequence). CDR3 in DNA: TGTGCCAGCAGCCTTCGGGACACTTCCTACGAGCAGTACTTC. This gives the protein CASSLRDTSYEQYF.